The 29 T cell receptor beta chains below come from one sample, sequenced in a study of memory CD4+ T cells and cytomegalovirus serostatus (dated 2019 in TCRdb). Single viable CD3+CD4+CD8-CD45RO+ cells were sorted as memory CD4+ T cells on a FACSAria II. The method behind the library was the immunoSEQ multiplex PCR assay. Held by TCRdb, this immuneACCESS table contains in-frame sequences only and omits some clones. Under half of the omission traces to an unresolved V gene where checked; the cause of the rest is unknown. The sample profile shows 75,000 to 95,000 clones; over 80% of them were found once. The top ten clonotypes cover roughly 0.79% of the sample. The source material was memory CD4+ T cells from blood. The receptors here all came from an adult in good health and CMV-seronegative.

This clone has just a few counts. This sequence joins TRBV30 and TRBJ1-2, with D unresolved. The ends were cut back, 1 base at V and 3 bases at J, with 9 bases in the middle. CDR3 length: 13 amino acids. Germline CDR1 is GTSNPN and CDR2 is SVGIG (reference sequence). This CDR3 is CAWSADIDYGYTF. CDR3 coding DNA: TGTGCCTGGAGTGCTGACATCGACTATGGCTACACCTTC.

This clone was recorded once. V is TRBV30 and J is TRBJ1-4, with TRBD1 matching 7 bases. The germline gives CDR1 GTSNPN, CDR2 SVGIG (reference sequence). This CDR3 region has 17 residues. V dropped 4 bases and J dropped 4; count of bases not matched to a gene: 15. Here the CDR3 DNA reads TGTGCCTGGACCGGGACAGAACCATCTTTCTTTAATGAAAAACTGTTTTTT. This sequence encodes CAWTGTEPSFFNEKLFF.

This clone turned up a few times. The chain combines TRBV19 with TRBJ1-4; 9 bases are a match to TRBD1. CDR3 length: 14 residues. Germline V CDR1 and CDR2: LNHDA, SQIVND (reference sequence). Unmatched junction bases numbered 7, after V lost 7 bases and J lost 7 bases. The CDR3 loop reads CASTRDREGEKLFF. The CDR3 DNA sequence: TGTGCCAGTACCCGGGACAGGGAGGGTGAAAAACTGTTTTTT.

The CDR3 reads CASGFPGANVLTF. The CDR3 bases are TGTGCCAGTGGGTTCCCTGGGGCCAACGTCCTGACTTTC. The chain uses TRBV19 and TRBJ2-6; D is ambiguous. The V end was cut by 8 bases, the J end by 2 bases, with 7 bases between. The CDR3 is made up of 13 amino acids. The germline V gene has CDR1 LNHDA and CDR2 SQIVND (reference sequence).

This chain joins TRBV20-1 and TRBJ2-3; D remains ambiguous. The CDR3 extends over 11 amino acids. Trimming removed 6 bases from V and 3 bases from J, with 7 bases in between. Germline V gene data show CDR1 as DFQATT and CDR2 as SNEGSKA (reference sequence). DNA for the CDR3: TGCAGTGCCGCTAGTACAGATACGCAGTATTTT. It specifies CSAASTDTQYF.

J is TRBJ2-5 and V is TRBV19; a weak D match, TRBD2 (5 bases). CDR3 length: 15 residues. Per germline, CDR1 LNHDA and CDR2 SQIVND (reference sequence). Trimming removed 3 bases at V and 5 bases at J, with 16 bases between. The CDR3 DNA sequence: TGTGCCAGTAGTATCAGAGGGATTTCGAGGGAGACCCAGTACTTC. It specifies CASSIRGISRETQYF.

This chain connects TRBV2 to TRBJ2-7; TRBD2 matches 7 bases. With 7 bases clipped from V and 6 bases from J, the junction kept 12 bases outside the gene matches. Germline CDR1 reads SNHLY; CDR2 reads FYNNEI. The CDR3 is 14 amino acids. The CDR3 protein is CASKSWGGFGEQYF. The DNA of the CDR3 is TGTGCCAGCAAATCATGGGGGGGTTTCGGCGAGCAGTACTTC.

V gene TRBV30 combines with J gene TRBJ2-5, with 9 positions matching TRBD2. Germline lookup yields CDR1 GTSNPN and CDR2 SVGIG (reference sequence). V lost 1 base and J lost 2; bases outside the gene matches: 2. The CDR3 extends over 14 amino acids. The CDR3 region has the DNA TGTGCCTGGAGTGAACTAGCGGGTCAAGAGACCCAGTACTTC. Protein product: CAWSELAGQETQYF.

The chain uses TRBV6-5 and TRBJ1-1, with TRBD1 matching 12 bases. This CDR3 is 15 amino acids long. Per the germline V gene, CDR1 is MNHEY and CDR2 is SVGAGI. The J segment lost 1 base and the V segment lost 6 bases, leaving 3 bases of the junction unmatched. The chain's CDR3 is CASRGQGAGNTEAFF. As DNA, the CDR3 is TGTGCCAGCAGGGGACAGGGGGCTGGGAACACTGAAGCTTTCTTT.

The gene calls are TRBV4-1 and TRBJ1-5, with D perhaps matching TRBD1 (6 bases). The CDR3 spans 17 residues. With 0 bases removed from V and 4 bases from J, the gap between germline ends came to 16 bases. CDR1 and CDR2 (germline): MGHRA, YSYEKL. The CDR3: CASSQDHDGQINQPQHF. The CDR3 DNA is TGCGCCAGCAGCCAAGATCATGACGGACAGATTAATCAGCCCCAGCATTTT.

A single count supports this clone. This chain links TRBV6-5 with TRBJ2-7, with 8 bases that match TRBD1. V lost 4 bases, J lost 5 bases, and 7 bases stayed unmatched. Germline CDR1 and CDR2: MNHEY and SVGAGI. The CDR3 totals 14 residues. The CDR3 spells CASSSDRVNHEQYF. For the CDR3, the DNA is TGTGCCAGCAGTTCGGACAGGGTCAACCACGAGCAGTACTTC.

This rearrangement joins TRBV4-1 to TRBJ1-4; D is ambiguous. Per germline, CDR1 MGHRA and CDR2 YSYEKL. This CDR3 region has 15 residues. Trimming left V 4 bases short and J 0 bases short, with 9 bases between. The chain's CDR3 is CASSRRSSTNEKLFF. CDR3 bases: TGCGCCAGCAGCCGGCGATCATCAACTAATGAAAAACTGTTTTTT.

The chain recombines TRBV7-3 with TRBJ2-1, with D possibly being TRBD2 (5 bases). The CDR3 totals 12 residues. V gave up 2 bases and J gave up 10 bases, with 9 bases separating them. CDR1 and CDR2 from the germline V gene are SGHTA and FQGTGA. This CDR3 reads CASSLGGGEQFF. Written as DNA, the CDR3 is TGTGCCAGCAGCTTAGGAGGTGGGGAGCAGTTCTTC.

The chain recombines TRBV19 with TRBJ2-5; D is ambiguous. CDR3 length: 12 residues. The V gene's germline CDR1 is LNHDA and CDR2 SQIVND (reference sequence). Trimming shortened V by 5 bases and J by 3 bases, and 7 bases separated the two germline ends. CDR3 region: CASSFREETQYF. The CDR3 nucleotides read TGTGCCAGTAGTTTTAGGGAAGAGACCCAGTACTTC.

Only a few counts were recorded for this clone. The chain couples TRBV5-1 to TRBJ1-5; D is perhaps TRBD1 (5 bases). The CDR3 covers 15 residues. Trimming pared 0 bases from V and 5 bases from J, leaving 12 bases between. Germline V CDR1 and CDR2: SGHRS, YFSETQ. CDR3 sequence reads: CASSLEGAGHQPQHF. The CDR3 region has the DNA TGCGCCAGCAGCTTGGAAGGGGCAGGGCATCAGCCCCAGCATTTT. Looking up the rest from reference TRBV5-1 and TRBJ1-5 gives the full variable domain: KAGVTQTPRYLIKTRGQQVTLSCSPISGHRSVSWYQQTPGQGLQFLFEYFSETQRNKGNFPGRFSGRQFSNSRSEMNVSTLELGDSALYLCASSLEGAGHQPQHFGDGTRLSIL.

The J gene is TRBJ1-4, the V gene TRBV7-6; D is perhaps TRBD1 (6 bases). Deletions cut 4 bases from V and 7 bases from J, with 13 bases between. Germline CDR1 reads SGHVS; CDR2 reads FNYEAQ. This CDR3 contains 14 residues. CDR3 protein: CASSWPGTTEKLFF. The CDR3 nucleotides read TGTGCCAGCAGCTGGCCCGGGACAACTGAAAAACTGTTTTTT.

This rearrangement joins TRBV18 to TRBJ1-4, with D unclear. V lost 6 bases to trimming and J lost 4 bases, with 9 bases between them. Germline CDR1 is KGHSH and CDR2 is LQKENI. The CDR3 is 13 residues long. CDR3 in DNA: TGTGCCAGCTCGCGGGCGGGTAATGAAAAACTGTTTTTT. Residues: CASSRAGNEKLFF. The whole variable domain, remainder taken from reference TRBV18 and TRBJ1-4, is NAGVMQNPRHLVRRRGQEARLRCSPMKGHSHVYWYRQLPEEGLKFMVYLQKENIIDESGMPKERFSAEFPKEGPSILRIQQVVRGDSAAYFCASSRAGNEKLFFGSGTQLSVL.

V and J are TRBV7-2 and TRBJ1-4; no clear D gene. V lost 2 bases and J lost 3, with 10 bases in between. The CDR3 spans 15 residues. Germline lookup yields CDR1 SGHTA and CDR2 FQGNSA. The chain's CDR3 is CASSLSRGANEKLFF. The CDR3 coding sequence is TGTGCCAGCAGCTTATCACGGGGTGCTAATGAAAAACTGTTTTTT.

This chain joins TRBV5-5 and TRBJ1-6; possibly TRBD1 for D (6 bases). The length of the CDR3 is 16 residues. From germline, CDR1 is SGHKS and CDR2 YYEKEE (reference sequence). V was clipped by 4 bases and J by 7 bases, with 18 bases between them. CDR3 DNA: TGTGCCAGCAGCCTTTCAGGGGTCGGCCTGAATTCACCCCTCCACTTT. It codes for CASSLSGVGLNSPLHF.

The V gene is TRBV7-2, the J gene TRBJ2-3; 8 bases are a match to TRBD1. The V and J ends lost 5 bases and 2 bases, in that order; junction bases with no gene match: 6. Germline CDR1 and CDR2: SGHTA and FQGNSA. CDR3 length: 15 residues. The CDR3 DNA sequence: TGTGCCAGCAGCCCGCCGGGACAGGTCACAGATACGCAGTATTTT. Its protein product is CASSPPGQVTDTQYF.

This clone has only a few counts. The chain links TRBV2 to TRBJ1-1; D uncertain. In germline, CDR1 is SNHLY, CDR2 FYNNEI. Trimming removed 2 bases at V and 7 bases at J, with 8 bases between. The CDR3 covers 12 residues. CDR3 DNA: TGTGCCAGCAGTGAATTGGGCAGTGAAGCTTTCTTT. Translated, it gives CASSELGSEAFF.

The chain combines TRBV9 with TRBJ1-5, with D unclear. The V and J ends lost 3 bases and 5 bases respectively, with 12 bases between them. Looked up from germline, CDR1 is SGDLS and CDR2 is YYNGEE. The CDR3 contains 14 residues. The CDR3 DNA sequence: TGTGCCAGCAGCGCGCGACCGACGGATCAGCCCCAGCATTTT. Encoded protein: CASSARPTDQPQHF.

The chain uses TRBV7-6 and TRBJ1-5; no reliable D call. The CDR3 has 17 amino acids. Deletions cut 1 base from V and 5 bases from J, with 18 bases between. Germline CDR1 SGHVS, CDR2 FNYEAQ. The CDR3, as DNA: TGTGCCAGCAGCTTAGGAGCGAGTTCCTTTGGGTATCAGCCCCAGCATTTT. Translating it yields CASSLGASSFGYQPQHF.

This chain uses TRBV2 with TRBJ2-1; D possibly uses TRBD1 or TRBD2 (5 bases each). Trimming took off 2 bases at V and 8 bases at J, with 13 bases between the two ends. This CDR3 contains 14 residues. The germline V gene encodes CDR1 SNHLY and CDR2 FYNNEI. The CDR3 coding sequence is TGTGCCAGCAGTGAAAGGGCAGGGACGGATGAGCAGTTCTTC. It codes for CASSERAGTDEQFF.

This clone was counted a single time. The rearrangement uses TRBV5-4 and TRBJ2-5; no reliable D call. Trimming stripped 0 bases from V and 8 bases from J, with 5 bases between. Germline V gives CDR1 SGHNT, CDR2 YYREEE (reference sequence). This CDR3 comprises 11 residues. CDR3 sequence: CASSLANTQYF. As DNA, the CDR3 is TGTGCCAGCAGCTTGGCAAATACCCAGTACTTC.

This clone is a singleton in its sample. This chain links TRBV30 with TRBJ1-2; 9 nucleotides match TRBD1. The CDR3 runs 13 residues. The trim removed 8 bases at V and 5 bases at J, leaving 9 bases unmatched. CDR1 is GTSNPN, CDR2 SVGIG, per germline (reference sequence). In DNA, the CDR3 is TGTGCCGGGGCGGACAGGGGCCCATATGGCTACACCTTC. This translates into CAGADRGPYGYTF.

V usage is TRBV7-9 and J usage is TRBJ2-3; perhaps TRBD2 as D (7 bases). Trimming removed 3 bases from V and 2 bases from J, with 24 bases in between. The CDR3 consists of 19 residues. CDR1 and CDR2 from the germline V gene are SEHNR and FQNEAQ (reference sequence). The CDR3 coding sequence is TGTGCCAGCAGCTTTTACTCGGGGGGCGGCTCCTATTACACAGATACGCAGTATTTT. This codes for CASSFYSGGGSYYTDTQYF.

This clone was detected only once. The chain uses TRBV9 and TRBJ2-7; 7 nucleotides line up with TRBD1. CDR1 and CDR2 from the germline V gene are SGDLS and YYNGEE. Trimming at V came to 0 bases and at J to 3 bases, leaving 6 bases not matched to a gene. This CDR3 is built from 15 residues. The CDR3 is CASSVATGAVYEQYF. DNA of the CDR3: TGTGCCAGCAGCGTAGCCACAGGGGCGGTCTACGAGCAGTACTTC. Full variable domain (remainder filled in from reference TRBV9 and TRBJ2-7): DSGVTQTPKHLITATGQRVTLRCSPRSGDLSVYWYQQSLDQGLQFLIQYYNGEERAKGNILERFSAQQFPDLHSELNLSSLELGDSALYFCASSVATGAVYEQYFGPGTRLTVT.

Only one count was recorded for this clone. The J gene is TRBJ2-3, the V gene TRBV7-2, with TRBD2 as a possible D gene (5 bases). Germline-derived CDR1 and CDR2 are SGHTA and FQGNSA. Deletions cut 0 bases from V and 6 bases from J, with 16 bases between. The CDR3 length is 16 residues. DNA for the CDR3: TGTGCCAGCAGCTTAGCAACGGGATCTCGAGCCGATACGCAGTATTTT. This gives the protein CASSLATGSRADTQYF.